The 14 T cell receptor beta chains below were found in one sample sequenced in a study of T-cell reconstitution after alpha-beta-depleted transplantation in children. A TCRbeta library incorporating unique molecular identifiers was prepared. One entry per CDR3 protein, called by TCRdb with MiXCR from the PCR reads. The data hold about 16,000 distinct CDR3 sequences, with 5.1% observed a single time. The material sequenced was PBMCs, taken before TCRalphabeta/CD19-depleted stem cell transplant. The receptors were gathered from a boy younger than 18 with acute lymphoblastic leukemia, due to receive a stem cell transplant.

This clonotype was recorded many times. V and J are TRBV7-2 and TRBJ2-3; no reliable D call. The V gene's germline CDR1 is SGHTA and CDR2 FQGNSA. This CDR3 has 14 residues. V lost 0 bases and J 5 bases, leaving 9 bases between the germline ends. CDR3 sequence (DNA): TGTGCCAGCAGCTTAGCCGGGCCCCAAGATACGCAGTATTTT. Encoded protein: CASSLAGPQDTQYF.

This clonotype showed up many times. The chain is built from TRBV5-5 and TRBJ2-7, with D maybe TRBD1 (6 bases). The CDR3 has 17 residues. CDR1 and CDR2 from the germline V gene are SGHKS and YYEKEE (reference sequence). V lost 4 bases and J lost 6, with 26 bases in between. CDR3 sequence reads: CASSPIWDKRSYGEQYF. The CDR3 DNA reads as TGTGCCAGCAGCCCGATCTGGGACAAGCGTTCCTATGGCGAGCAGTACTTC.

This clonotype occurred many times. J is TRBJ1-2 and V is TRBV9; D remains ambiguous. V was pared by 0 bases and J by 2 bases, with 8 bases between. The germline V gene encodes CDR1 SGDLS and CDR2 YYNGEE. This CDR3 contains 14 residues. CDR3 sequence (DNA): TGTGCCAGCAGCGTAGTTGCCCCGAACTATGGCTACACCTTC. This translates into CASSVVAPNYGYTF. The entire variable domain, with the rest obtained from reference TRBV9 and TRBJ1-2, is as follows: DSGVTQTPKHLITATGQRVTLRCSPRSGDLSVYWYQQSLDQGLQFLIQYYNGEERAKGNILERFSAQQFPDLHSELNLSSLELGDSALYFCASSVVAPNYGYTFGSGTRLTVV.

By share, this clonotype counts as medium-sized. The V call is TRBV11-2, the J call TRBJ2-2, with D tentatively TRBD2 (5 bases). CDR3 length equals 14 residues. V was trimmed by 4 bases and J by 5 bases, leaving 11 bases between them. The germline CDR1 and CDR2 sequences are SGHAT and FQNNGV. CDR3 sequence (DNA): TGTGCCAGCAGCTCCCTAGCATCAACCGGGGAGCTGTTTTTT. This gives the protein CASSSLASTGELFF.

Points on this clonotype: The junction and the germline gene differ at one end; a read error may be behind it. The rearrangement links TRBV7-2 to TRBJ2-2; the D gene is possibly TRBD1 (6 bases). The germline CDR1 and CDR2 sequences are SGHTA and FQGNSA. The CDR3 sequence is 14 residues long. CDR3 sequence reads: CAISRGQRSGELFF. The CDR3 region has the DNA TGTGCCATCAGCCGTGGACAGAGAAGCGGGGAGCTGTTTTTT.

This clonotype has a count of ten or more. The chain combines TRBV11-2 with TRBJ2-5, with D possibly matching TRBD2 (5 bases). The germline V gene has CDR1 SGHAT and CDR2 FQNNGV. Trimming removed 4 bases from V and 1 base from J, with 19 bases in between. The CDR3 totals 17 residues. The CDR3 DNA reads as TGTGCCAGCAGCTCTTTGTCCCTAGCAAAAATCCAAGAGACCCAGTACTTC. Protein: CASSSLSLAKIQETQYF.

There are many counts of this clonotype. CDR3 nucleotides: TGTGCCAGCGCTACAGGGATTTATTCACCCCTCCACTTT. Protein: CASATGIYSPLHF. The chain uses TRBV2 and TRBJ1-6; D is possibly TRBD1 (6 bases). Germline V lookup: CDR1 SNHLY, CDR2 FYNNEI. This CDR3 region has 13 residues. V shed 8 bases and J shed 8 bases, with 13 bases lying between them.

This clonotype was found many times. V usage is TRBV11-2 and J usage is TRBJ2-3, with a weak D call TRBD2 (5 bases). The CDR3 totals 13 residues. The ends were cut back, 8 bases at V and 4 bases at J, with 13 bases in the middle. Germline-derived CDR1 and CDR2 are SGHAT and FQNNGV. Here the CDR3 DNA reads TGTGCCAGCGCCGGGATGGTGGCAGATACGCAGTATTTT. Protein sequence: CASAGMVADTQYF. Complete variable domain (other parts from reference TRBV11-2 and TRBJ2-3): EAGVAQSPRYKIIEKRQSVAFWCNPISGHATLYWYQQILGQGPKLLIQFQNNGVVDDSQLPKDRFSAERLKGVDSTLKIQPAKLEDSAVYLCASAGMVADTQYFGPGTRLTVL.

This clonotype was detected only a few times. V gene TRBV5-4 combines with J gene TRBJ2-5, with D possibly matching TRBD1 (5 bases). Trimming stripped 2 bases from V and 1 base from J, with 6 bases between. There are 13 residues in the CDR3. CDR1 is SGHNT, CDR2 YYREEE, per germline (reference sequence). The CDR3 is CASSFDSQETQYF. DNA of the CDR3: TGTGCCAGCAGCTTCGACAGCCAAGAGACCCAGTACTTC.

This clonotype appeared many times. The chain employs TRBV11-2 and TRBJ2-1; D is uncertain. The V gene lost 8 bases and the J gene lost 10 bases, with 15 bases spanning the gap. The germline gives CDR1 SGHAT, CDR2 FQNNGV. The CDR3 contains 12 residues. This chain's CDR3 is CASVSRNDEQFF. The CDR3 DNA reads as TGTGCCAGCGTATCCCGTAATGACGAGCAGTTCTTC.

This clonotype was counted many times. The chain is built from TRBV28 and TRBJ1-6; tentative D call: TRBD1 (5 bases). The ends were cut back, 6 bases at V and 8 bases at J, with 14 bases in the middle. The CDR3 loop spans 14 amino acids. Per germline, CDR1 MDHEN and CDR2 SYDVKM. CDR3 nucleotide sequence: TGTGCCAGCAGGCCCAATACAGGCTATTCACCCCTCCACTTT. This sequence encodes CASRPNTGYSPLHF.

This clonotype showed up many times. The chain has TRBV27 and TRBJ2-2, with 11 bases identical to TRBD2. The ends lost 5 bases at V and 1 base at J; junction bases unmatched: 12. The CDR3 spans 19 residues. Germline V CDR1 and CDR2: MNHEY, SMNVEV (reference sequence). The CDR3 DNA reads as TGTGCCAGCAGTCGGGTATCTAGCGGGGGGATCGAGAACACCGGGGAGCTGTTTTTT. Residues: CASSRVSSGGIENTGELFF.

By share, this clonotype ranks as medium-sized. The gene calls are TRBV29-1 and TRBJ2-5; D is unclear. V was clipped by 2 bases and J by 5 bases, with 9 bases between them. Germline V lookup: CDR1 SQVTM, CDR2 ANQGSEA. This CDR3 is built from 12 residues. CDR3 coding DNA: TGCAGCGTTGAACCCGGTCGGGAGACCCAGTACTTC. This codes for CSVEPGRETQYF.

This chain joins TRBV6-1 and TRBJ1-3; D call uncertain. Trimming removed 6 bases at V and 0 bases at J, with 6 bases between. Germline CDR1 MNHNS, CDR2 SASEGT. The CDR3 spans 13 residues. Here the CDR3 reads CASSLTSGNTIYF. CDR3 DNA: TGTGCCAGCAGCCTAACCTCTGGAAACACCATATATTTT.